This T cell receptor (beta chain) emerged from a study of blood T cell repertoires in COVID-19. Turning to the study itself: Specimens from acute and convalescent COVID-19 originated in the United States, Italy and Spain.

Authors' analysis steps: It was from reference gene primer amplification that nucleated cell counts were estimated. Measured with immunoSEQ multiplex PCR; TCRdb has only the in-frame clones, and not every one. The DNA gave D and trimming, while V, J and clone size come from that table. The data show some 19,000 clones, 86% seen once. Trimming shortened V by 3 bases and J by 10 bases, and 16 bases separated the two germline ends. CDR3 size: 14 residues. Germline CDR1 MGHRA, CDR2 YSYEKL. The chain is built from TRBV4-1 and TRBJ1-5; D not certain. The sample taken for sequencing was peripheral blood. This TCR was sampled from a man in his 70s with acute or convalescent COVID-19. This chain's CDR3 is CASSQVPGSAPQHF. In DNA, the CDR3 is TGCGCCAGCAGCCAGGTTCCCGGGTCAGCCCCCCAGCATTTT.